This TCR beta chain was identified during a study of cytomegalovirus exposure and HLA in healthy donors (dated by TCRdb to about 2017). Broadly, across the study: A later analysis indicated that the 110 or so validation repertoires were generated on the platform also employed for the 670 or so repertoires of the first cohort. High-throughput TCR immunosequencing, statistical association of individual TCRs with disease status, and machine learning were combined to predict cytomegalovirus infection status. Along with the roughly 700-subject first cohort, a separate validation cohort of 120 different subjects was used. The study aimed to test whether cataloging public T cell receptors could reveal signatures of past pathogen exposure. Study-level results and caveats: A later analysis lacked HLA typing for the validation cohort, so it scored co-occurrence in that cohort across all 120 repertoires. The study gave a list of about 160 TCR beta chains associated with cytomegalovirus. The authors suggested that the approach could potentially be extended to other disease states and immunological phenotypes. Subsequent analysis determined that TCRs grouped into clusters in the first cohort also showed a tendency toward co-occurrence across the roughly 110 validation repertoires, and approximately 94% of cluster scores exceeded 0. In vitro tests confirmed that a few of the cytomegalovirus-associated TCR beta chains recognize cytomegalovirus antigens. While some public TCRs were present in many individuals, most TCR sequences turned up only very rarely across donors. Cytomegalovirus status was reported to be diagnosed by the classifier with high specificity and sensitivity in both the original and validation cohorts.

About this clone itself: Its antigen remains undetermined. The sample holds no much larger clone one base away, and base qualities are not on file.

The library was built by means of the immunoSEQ multiplex PCR assay. On the study's bioinformatics: A statistical classification framework was developed to diagnose cytomegalovirus status using the catalog of TCR beta chain sequences. TCRdb carries this immuneACCESS record with in-frame sequences only. Its versions omit some clonotypes, under half of them owing to an unresolved V gene in the studies checked, with the rest unexplained. Clone size and V and J calls were adopted from that table, with D and trimming inferred from the DNA. The sample table lists some 250,000 clones, approximately 86% of them with a count of one. The ten largest clones represent roughly 1.2% of the sample. Separate from the roughly 700-subject first cohort, the validation cohort of roughly 110 subjects was the group to which the donors belonged. Trimming takes 0 bases from V and 5 bases from J, and the germline ends sit 8 bases apart. From the cysteine up to the phenylalanine, the CDR3 has a length of 14 residues. Just the 42-base CDR3 DNA is kept, in frame starting at base 1. Sequences SGHVS (CDR1) and FNYEAQ (CDR2) are obtained from the germline V gene.

Sequencing used PBMCs. The receptor's source is a woman in her 30s in good health and CMV-seropositive. The sequence joins TRBV7-6 to TRBJ2-1, and TRBD1 may be the D gene, going by 6 matching bases. In nucleotide form, the sequence is TGTGCCAGCAGCTTAGCAGGGGGAAACAATGAGCAGTTCTTC. This yields the protein CASSLAGGNNEQFF. The entire variable domain, with the stretches around the CDR3 drawn from the reference TRBV7-6 and TRBJ2-1 proteins, is GAGVSQSPRYKVTKRGQDVALRCDPISGHVSLYWYRQALGQGPEFLTYFNYEAQQDKSGLPNDRFSAERPEGSISTLTIQRTEQRDSAMYRCASSLAGGNNEQFFGPGTRLTVL.